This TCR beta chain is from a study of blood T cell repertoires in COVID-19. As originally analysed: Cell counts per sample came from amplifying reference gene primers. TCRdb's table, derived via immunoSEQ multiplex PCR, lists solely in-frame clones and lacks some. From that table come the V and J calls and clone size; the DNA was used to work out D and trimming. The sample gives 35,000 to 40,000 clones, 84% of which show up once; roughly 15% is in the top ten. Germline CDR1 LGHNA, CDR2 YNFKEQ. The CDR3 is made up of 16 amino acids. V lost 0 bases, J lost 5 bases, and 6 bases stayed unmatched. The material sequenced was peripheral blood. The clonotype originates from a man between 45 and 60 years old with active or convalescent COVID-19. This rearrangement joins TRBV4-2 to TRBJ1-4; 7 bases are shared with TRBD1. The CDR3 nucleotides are TGTGCCAGCAGCCAAGAGACAGGGTGGGGAAATGAAAAACTGTTTTTT. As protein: CASSQETGWGNEKLFF.